This entry is about one T cell receptor beta chain. The sample comes from a study of cytomegalovirus exposure and HLA in healthy donors. The ends were cut back, 1 base at V and 6 bases at J, with 12 bases in the middle. The CDR3 has 14 residues. Germline V gene lookup returns CDR1 SGHDT and CDR2 YYEEEE. Vbeta (60) and Jbeta (13) primers were used in the PCR. Data came from immunoSEQ multiplex PCR; TCRdb stores just in-frame clones and leaves some out. The sample has roughly 53,000 clones. Sequencing was carried out using PBMCs. The V gene is TRBV5-6, the J gene TRBJ2-3; D unresolved. The clonotype originates from a female donor in good health and CMV-seronegative. DNA for the CDR3: TGTGCCAGCAGCTTGAGACTCTCGGCTGATACGCAGTATTTT. It is translated as CASSLRLSADTQYF.